The clone carrying this T cell receptor beta chain was seen more than once but under ten times. The CDR3 sequence is 16 residues long. The trim removed 0 bases at V and 9 bases at J, leaving 6 bases unmatched. Germline lookup yields CDR1 MNHEY and CDR2 SVGEGT. TCRdb analysed the RT-PCR reads with MiXCR anew, one entry per CDR3 protein. The sample holds roughly 170,000 distinct CDR3 sequences, around a tenth seen once. These data come from a study of response to subunit inactivated influenza vaccine. The TCR was taken from a man aged 50 to 59 who received an inactivated influenza vaccine. Here the sequenced sample was non-naive T cells sorted from PBMCs, taken on the day of vaccination. This rearrangement joins TRBV6-2 or TRBV6-3 to TRBJ2-1; 12 bases align to TRBD1. The CDR3 sequence: CASSYSRDRGLLEQFF. CDR3 nucleotide sequence: TGTGCCAGCAGTTACTCGAGGGACAGGGGGCTACTTGAGCAGTTCTTC.